Shown below are 9 T cell receptor beta chains from a single sample sequenced in a study of regulatory T cells in long-lasting Graves disease. Arm-PCR of CDR3 regions with iRepertoire HTBI primers generated TCR beta libraries. TCRdb ran MiXCR on the multiplex PCR reads and lists one entry per CDR3 protein. The sample lists about 440,000 distinct CDR3 sequences; roughly 15% were seen once. The time point denotes: newly diagnosed GD, antithyroid drugs for less than 3 months. PBMC-derived RNA was used for the TCR library. These sequences were also reported in another study, on T cells in Graves' hyperthyroidism and ophthalmopathy.

Sequenced material: peripheral blood mononuclear cells (PBMCs), taken at new diagnosis, from a patient treated with antithyroid drugs. The origin of the receptors is a woman aged 18-29 years with Graves disease.

This clonotype was picked up many times. This sequence joins TRBV6-2 or TRBV6-3 and TRBJ1-5; D remains unclear. V dropped 6 bases and J dropped 1 base, with 4 bases sitting between them. The CDR3 totals 12 residues. Germline V gene sequence: CDR1 MNHEY, CDR2 SVGEGT. The CDR3 nucleotides read TGTGCCAGCAGATGGAGCAATCAGCCCCAGCATTTT. Translation: CASRWSNQPQHF.

The V call is TRBV2, the J call TRBJ2-5, with 13 positions matching TRBD2. Germline V lookup: CDR1 SNHLY, CDR2 FYNNEI. The V gene end was trimmed by 4 bases and the J gene end by 4 bases; junction bases not matched to a gene: 3. The CDR3 is 15 amino acids. CDR3: CASSGLAGGLETQYF. The CDR3 DNA follows: TGTGCCAGCAGTGGACTAGCGGGAGGCTTAGAGACCCAGTACTTC.

The chain is built from TRBV5-1 and TRBJ2-2; 7 bases match TRBD1. CDR1 and CDR2 (germline): SGHRS, YFSETQ. V gave up 4 bases and J gave up 6 bases; unmatched junction bases: 9. The CDR3 has 15 residues. This chain's CDR3 is CASSNPGGWAGELFF. The CDR3 DNA sequence: TGCGCCAGCAGCAATCCAGGGGGTTGGGCCGGGGAGCTGTTTTTT. Supplemented by reference TRBV5-1 and TRBJ2-2, the full variable domain reads KAGVTQTPRYLIKTRGQQVTLSCSPISGHRSVSWYQQTPGQGLQFLFEYFSETQRNKGNFPGRFSGRQFSNSRSEMNVSTLELGDSALYLCASSNPGGWAGELFFGEGSRLTVL.

V gene TRBV2 combines with J gene TRBJ1-5, with TRBD1 as a possible D gene (6 bases). Germline V lookup: CDR1 SNHLY, CDR2 FYNNEI. V gave up 8 bases and J gave up 6 bases, with 17 bases separating them. The length of the CDR3 is 14 residues. The DNA for the CDR3 is TGTGCCAGCGGACACAGGGAGGCGGGTCAGCCCCAGCATTTT. Its translation: CASGHREAGQPQHF.

This clonotype was found a few times. The chain recombines TRBV9 with TRBJ2-2, with TRBD1 matching over 7 bases. CDR1 is SGDLS and CDR2 is YYNGEE in the germline V gene. The CDR3 has 15 residues. V lost 4 bases, J lost 0 bases, and 3 bases stayed unmatched. CDR3 DNA sequence: TGTGCCAGCAGCATAACAGGGGCGAACACCGGGGAGCTGTTTTTT. It is translated as CASSITGANTGELFF.

This clonotype has ten or more counts. The chain is built from TRBV7-6 and TRBJ2-2; D not certain. Germline V CDR1 and CDR2: SGHVS, FNYEAQ. The V gene lost 5 bases and the J gene lost 6 bases, with 7 bases spanning the gap. The CDR3 runs 12 residues. This CDR3 reads CASSPTAGELFF. In DNA, the CDR3 is TGTGCCAGCAGCCCTACCGCCGGGGAGCTGTTTTTT.

This clonotype was picked up a small number of times. This sequence joins TRBV28 and TRBJ1-1; D remains unclear. This CDR3 is built from 12 residues. Per the germline V gene, CDR1 is MDHEN and CDR2 is SYDVKM. Trimming left V 3 bases short and J 4 bases short, with 6 bases between. The CDR3 here is CASSFSTTEAFF. CDR3 nucleotides: TGTGCCAGCAGTTTTTCGACCACTGAAGCTTTCTTT.

This clonotype was observed many times. The gene calls are TRBV20-1 and TRBJ2-1, with no clear D. Trimming removed 1 base at V and 7 bases at J, with 20 bases between. CDR3 length equals 16 residues. Germline lookup yields CDR1 DFQATT and CDR2 SNEGSKA (reference sequence). The CDR3, as DNA: TGCAGTGCTAGAGGAAGCCGGTTTAGGGCTTGGAATGAGCAGTTCTTC. This encodes CSARGSRFRAWNEQFF.

The genes are TRBV4-2 and TRBJ2-7, with D possibly matching TRBD2 (6 bases). This CDR3 comprises 13 residues. With 10 bases removed from V and 1 base from J, the gap between germline ends came to 14 bases. CDR1 LGHNA and CDR2 YNFKEQ come from the germline V gene. CDR3 in DNA: TGTGCCAACATGACTAGACGATCCTACGAGCAGTACTTC. It is translated as CANMTRRSYEQYF.